These 24 T cell receptor beta chains share one sample of origin, sequenced in a study of cytomegalovirus exposure and HLA in healthy donors. PCR used 60 Vbeta primers and 13 Jbeta primers. Sequencing used immunoSEQ multiplex PCR; TCRdb keeps in-frame clones, though not all of them. The sample holds some 67,000 clones; 70% to 90% are singletons and the top ten take less than 3%. Sequenced sample: PBMCs. Receptors originate from a woman aged 25-40 years in good health and CMV-seronegative.

V gene TRBV10-3 combines with J gene TRBJ2-3, with TRBD2 matching over 11 bases. J was trimmed by 2 bases and V by 2 bases; bases with no gene match: 12. The CDR3 extends over 19 amino acids. Per the germline V gene, CDR1 is ENHRY and CDR2 is SYGVKD. CDR3 sequence reads: CAISEPPVASGGTTDTQYF. CDR3 DNA sequence: TGTGCCATCAGTGAGCCGCCAGTGGCTAGCGGGGGGACCACAGATACGCAGTATTTT.

The CDR3 reads CASSLLGGVNSPLHF. DNA of the CDR3: TGTGCCAGCAGCTTATTGGGAGGGGTCAATTCACCCCTCCACTTT. The genes are TRBV7-9 and TRBJ1-6, with D possibly matching TRBD1 (5 bases). Germline V gives CDR1 SEHNR, CDR2 FQNEAQ (reference sequence). This CDR3 comprises 15 residues. Trimming pared 2 bases from V and 7 bases from J, leaving 12 bases between.

V gene TRBV29-1 combines with J gene TRBJ1-2; 8 bases line up with TRBD1. The CDR3 extends over 15 amino acids. The germline gives CDR1 SQVTM, CDR2 ANQGSEA. V dropped 3 bases and J dropped 2; count of bases not matched to a gene: 8. CDR3 residues: CSVEFGQGANYGYTF. As DNA, the CDR3 is TGCAGCGTTGAGTTTGGGCAGGGGGCCAACTATGGCTACACCTTC.

The rearrangement links TRBV10-3 to TRBJ1-1; possible D gene TRBD1, 5 bases. Germline-derived CDR1 and CDR2 are ENHRY and SYGVKD. V lost 7 bases, J lost 3 bases, and 12 bases lay in between. The CDR3 totals 13 residues. CDR3 sequence reads: CAITSEGDTEAFF. CDR3 nucleotide sequence: TGTGCCATCACATCGGAAGGGGACACTGAAGCTTTCTTT.

The gene calls are TRBV27 and TRBJ1-2; 8 bases map to TRBD1. CDR3 length: 17 amino acids. Germline lookup yields CDR1 MNHEY and CDR2 SMNVEV (reference sequence). J gave up 4 bases and V 2 bases, and 12 bases lay outside the gene matches. The CDR3 DNA is TGTGCCAGCAGTTTACTACCCGGACAGGGACTGGGCTATGGCTACACCTTC. Translated, it gives CASSLLPGQGLGYGYTF.

This clone was seen more than once but under ten times. The chain uses TRBV29-1 and TRBJ2-7; D might be TRBD2 (6 bases). The CDR3 extends over 15 amino acids. Germline assignment: CDR1 SQVTM and CDR2 ANQGSEA. V shed 6 bases and J shed 3 bases, with 21 bases lying between them. CDR3: CSVLGGTPIGYEQYF. CDR3 bases: TGCAGCGTCCTTGGGGGGACTCCCATCGGCTACGAGCAGTACTTC.

This clone was detected a few times. The chain has TRBV4-2 and TRBJ2-1; the match to TRBD1 covers 9 bases. CDR3 size: 14 residues. V gave up 4 bases and J gave up 6 bases; unmatched junction bases: 4. Germline V gene lookup returns CDR1 LGHNA and CDR2 YNFKEQ. The CDR3 DNA follows: TGTGCCAGCAGCCGGGACAGGGAGGTCAATGAGCAGTTCTTC. It translates to CASSRDREVNEQFF.

V is TRBV7-2 and J is TRBJ2-5, with 15 nucleotides matching TRBD2. The germline V gene encodes CDR1 SGHTA and CDR2 FQGNSA. V lost 3 bases to trimming and J lost 3 bases; unmatched junction nucleotides: 8. CDR3 length: 18 amino acids. The CDR3 here is CASSFSGTSGGFKETQYF. In DNA, the CDR3 is TGTGCCAGCAGCTTCTCCGGGACTAGCGGGGGGTTCAAAGAGACCCAGTACTTC.

This chain joins TRBV5-1 and TRBJ2-7; weak D call: TRBD2 (6 bases). This CDR3 spans 12 amino acids. Germline V gene sequence: CDR1 SGHRS, CDR2 YFSETQ. The V end was cut by 3 bases, the J end by 4 bases, with 8 bases between. The CDR3 bases are TGCGCCAGCAGCTCCGGGAGTTACGAGCAGTACTTC. Protein: CASSSGSYEQYF.

The sample holds one count of this clone. The chain is built from TRBV7-9 and TRBJ2-2, with D maybe TRBD1 (5 bases). Looked up from germline, CDR1 is SEHNR and CDR2 is FQNEAQ (reference sequence). The CDR3 spans 14 residues. V lost 4 bases, J lost 3 bases, and 9 bases lay in between. CDR3 coding DNA: TGTGCCAGCAGCTCCCAGGGCTACACCGGGGAGCTGTTTTTT. It codes for CASSSQGYTGELFF.

This clone has a handful of counts. The chain has TRBV19 and TRBJ2-5, with D tentatively TRBD1 (7 bases). Germline loops: CDR1 LNHDA, CDR2 SQIVND (reference sequence). V was trimmed by 7 bases and J by 7 bases, leaving 22 bases between them. The CDR3 sequence is 15 residues long. The CDR3 loop reads CASTSEEGAFSTQYF. The CDR3, as DNA: TGTGCCAGTACCTCGGAGGAGGGGGCGTTTTCGACCCAGTACTTC.

V gene TRBV27 combines with J gene TRBJ2-5; 7 bases are shared with TRBD1. The tail of the sequence fits TRBJ2-7 better, so the J call may be wrong. CDR1 is MNHEY and CDR2 is SMNVEV in the germline V gene (reference sequence). The length of the CDR3 is 15 residues. This CDR3 reads CASSLSTGTAYEQYF. CDR3 nucleotide sequence: TGTGCCAGCAGTTTATCAACGGGGACAGCCTACGAGCAGTACTTC.

The rearrangement links TRBV2 to TRBJ1-1; the D is unclear. Per germline, CDR1 SNHLY and CDR2 FYNNEI. Trimming stripped 8 bases from V and 4 bases from J, with 14 bases between. This CDR3 is built from 13 residues. The CDR3 sequence: CASQRGWSTEAFF. CDR3 sequence (DNA): TGTGCCAGCCAGCGGGGTTGGTCCACTGAAGCTTTCTTT.

V is TRBV18 and J is TRBJ1-1, with D unresolved. CDR3 length: 16 residues. Germline CDR1 is KGHSH and CDR2 is LQKENI. V lost 0 bases and J lost 0, with 11 bases in between. The CDR3 nucleotides are TGTGCCAGCTCACCACCGCTACAGCTCTTGAACACTGAAGCTTTCTTT. This codes for CASSPPLQLLNTEAFF.

The chain couples TRBV5-5 to TRBJ1-4, with D hard to call. Trimming removed 3 bases from V and 0 bases from J, with 9 bases in between. The germline V gene encodes CDR1 SGHKS and CDR2 YYEKEE (reference sequence). CDR3 length: 15 residues. The CDR3 region is CASSSRVATNEKLFF. The CDR3 DNA reads as TGTGCCAGCAGCTCCCGGGTTGCAACTAATGAAAAACTGTTTTTT.

The V call is TRBV27, the J call TRBJ2-2; D unresolved. Germline values: CDR1 MNHEY, CDR2 SMNVEV (reference sequence). CDR3 size: 15 residues. Trimming took 3 bases from V and 4 from J, leaving 12 bases between them. This CDR3 is CASSLHRLGTGELFF. CDR3 DNA sequence: TGTGCCAGCAGTTTGCACAGATTAGGCACCGGGGAGCTGTTTTTT.

The chain couples TRBV11-2 to TRBJ2-1; 9 bases fit TRBD1. Germline loops: CDR1 SGHAT, CDR2 FQNNGV. The CDR3 length is 13 residues. J lost 9 bases, V lost 5 bases, and 5 bases had no gene match. The CDR3 nucleotides read TGTGCCAGCAGCCTCGACAGGGGGGGTGAGCAGTTCTTC. Its protein is CASSLDRGGEQFF.

This clone is a singleton in its sample. The rearrangement uses TRBV28 and TRBJ2-7; a possible D gene is TRBD1 (5 bases). The V and J ends lost 6 bases and 2 bases respectively, with 17 bases between them. Germline CDR1 reads MDHEN; CDR2 reads SYDVKM. The CDR3 loop spans 15 amino acids. CDR3: CASSSLYRIPYEQYF. CDR3 bases: TGTGCCAGCAGCTCCCTTTACAGGATCCCCTACGAGCAGTACTTC.

The chain employs TRBV30 and TRBJ2-1, with no clear D. Trimming took 1 base from V and 9 from J, leaving 7 bases between them. This CDR3 contains 11 residues. The germline gives CDR1 GTSNPN, CDR2 SVGIG (reference sequence). This CDR3 is CAWSDSFEQFF. The CDR3 DNA is TGTGCCTGGAGTGATTCATTTGAGCAGTTCTTC.

The V and J genes are TRBV5-1 and TRBJ2-3, with 8 nucleotides matching TRBD2. Trimming at V came to 0 bases and at J to 2 bases, leaving 11 bases not matched to a gene. The CDR3 loop spans 18 amino acids. Germline V gives CDR1 SGHRS, CDR2 YFSETQ. The DNA of the CDR3 is TGCGCCAGCAGCTTGGACGGTTGGGGCGGGGGGACCACAGATACGCAGTATTTT. The encoded protein is CASSLDGWGGGTTDTQYF.

V is TRBV2 and J is TRBJ2-7, with 8 bases fitting TRBD1. The CDR3 contains 14 residues. V lost 5 bases, J lost 1 base, and 4 bases stayed unmatched. The germline gives CDR1 SNHLY, CDR2 FYNNEI. CDR3 sequence (DNA): TGTGCCAGCAGTATTGACAGGGGTTCCTACGAGCAGTACTTC. Protein product: CASSIDRGSYEQYF.

V and J are TRBV11-3 and TRBJ1-2; D is ambiguous. Germline CDR1 reads SGHNT; CDR2 reads YENEEA. The CDR3 length is 13 residues. V lost 5 bases to trimming and J lost 2 bases, with 9 bases between them. The CDR3 protein is CASSERVNYGYTF. In nucleotides, the CDR3 is TGTGCCAGCAGCGAACGGGTAAACTATGGCTACACCTTC.

The chain has TRBV6-1 and TRBJ2-7, with D possibly matching TRBD1 (6 bases). CDR1 is MNHNS and CDR2 is SASEGT in the germline V gene. The CDR3 contains 14 residues. Trimming took off 9 bases at V and 0 bases at J, with 15 bases between the two ends. This CDR3 is CARTLDSASYEQYF. The DNA for the CDR3 is TGTGCCAGAACTTTGGACAGTGCCTCCTACGAGCAGTACTTC.

The gene calls are TRBV18 and TRBJ2-5; no definite D call. This CDR3 region has 12 residues. The V end lost 9 bases, the J end lost 7 bases, and 15 bases lay between the germline ends. Germline V gene lookup returns CDR1 KGHSH and CDR2 LQKENI. Here the CDR3 DNA reads TGTGCCAGTGCGTTGGAGCGAGGGACCCAGTACTTC. Its translation is CASALERGTQYF.